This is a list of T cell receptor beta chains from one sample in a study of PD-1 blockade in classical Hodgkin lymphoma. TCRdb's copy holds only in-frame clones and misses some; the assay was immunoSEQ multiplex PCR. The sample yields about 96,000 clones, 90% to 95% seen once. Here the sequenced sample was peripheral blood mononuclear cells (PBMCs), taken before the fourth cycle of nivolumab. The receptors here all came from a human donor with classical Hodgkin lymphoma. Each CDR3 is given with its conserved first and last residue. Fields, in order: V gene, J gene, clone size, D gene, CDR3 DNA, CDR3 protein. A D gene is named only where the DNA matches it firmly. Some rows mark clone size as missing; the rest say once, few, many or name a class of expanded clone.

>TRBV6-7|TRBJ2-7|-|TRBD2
TGTGCCAGCAGTTACTCATCGACTAGCGGGACTCTTTTCAAGACTCCGACGGGGAACGAGCAGTACTTC
CASSYSSTSGTLFKTPTGNEQYF
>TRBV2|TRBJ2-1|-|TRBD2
TGTGCCAGCAGTGTTCGACTAGCGGGAGGGCTCAATGAGCAGTTCTTC
CASSVRLAGGLNEQFF
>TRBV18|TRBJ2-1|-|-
TGTGCCAGCTCACCCATTGACAGCCAATCCTACAATGAGCAGTTCTTC
CASSPIDSQSYNEQFF
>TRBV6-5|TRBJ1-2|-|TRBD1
TGTGCCAGCAGTTACCGTGGGACAGCCGCTAACTATGGCTACACCTTC
CASSYRGTAANYGYTF
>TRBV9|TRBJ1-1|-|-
TGTGCCAGCAGCGTAGTGGGCGGCGGCGGGACTGAAGCTTTCTTT
CASSVVGGGGTEAFF
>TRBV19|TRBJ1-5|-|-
TGTGCCAGTAGATACCCCTCGGGGGACGGACATAGCAATCAGCCCCAGCATTTT
CASRYPSGDGHSNQPQHF
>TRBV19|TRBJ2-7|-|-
TGTGCCAGTATGGGGAACGGGCCTCTATACTTC
CASMGNGPLYF
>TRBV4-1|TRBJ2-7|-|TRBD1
TGCGCCAGCAGCCAATGGGTCGGGACAGGGTTCCACGAGCAGTACTTC
CASSQWVGTGFHEQYF
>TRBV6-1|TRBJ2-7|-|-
TGTGCCAGCAGCTTCCGGGACGGAGCTTACGAGCAGTACTTC
CASSFRDGAYEQYF
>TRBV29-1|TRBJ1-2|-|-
TGCAGCGTGAGAGAAGGGACCCACTCTTCGTATGGCTACACCTTC
CSVREGTHSSYGYTF
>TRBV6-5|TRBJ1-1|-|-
TGTGCCAGCAGTTACAGGGATTGGACGAGCACTGAAGCTTTCTTT
CASSYRDWTSTEAFF
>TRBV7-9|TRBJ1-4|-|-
TGTGCCAGCAGCGACGCGGCAACTAATGAAAAACTGTTTTTT
CASSDAATNEKLFF
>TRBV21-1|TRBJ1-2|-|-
TGTGCCAGCGGTGAGGGCTCAGGATGGGGATATGGCTACACCTTC
CASGEGSGWGYGYTF
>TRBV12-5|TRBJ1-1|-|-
TGTGCTAGTGCCTTCGGGAAGGGGACTGAAGCTTTCTTT
CASAFGKGTEAFF
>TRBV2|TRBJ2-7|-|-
TGTGCCGGAAAGGGTGGAAGCTCCTACGAGCAGTACTTC
CAGKGGSSYEQYF
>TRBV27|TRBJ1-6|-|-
TGTGCCAGCAGTACCCGGAATACTACAGGGTTGAGGTCACCCCTCCACTTT
CASSTRNTTGLRSPLHF
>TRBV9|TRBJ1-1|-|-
TGTGCCAGCAGCGCAGCTTCTGAAGCTTTCTTT
CASSAASEAFF
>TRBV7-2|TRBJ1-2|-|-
TGTGCCAGCAGCTTGGCGACACTACAAGCTAACTATGGCTACACCTTC
CASSLATLQANYGYTF
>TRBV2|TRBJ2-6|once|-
TGTGCCAGCGGCGGTAGTGGAACTGGGGCCAACGTCCTGACTTTC
CASGGSGTGANVLTF
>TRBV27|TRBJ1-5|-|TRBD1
TGTGCCACCTCACAGGGGCAGGATCAGCCCCAGCATTTT
CATSQGQDQPQHF
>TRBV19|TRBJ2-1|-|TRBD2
TGTGCCAGTAGGCCCGGGGGGACTGAGCAGTTCTTC
CASRPGGTEQFF
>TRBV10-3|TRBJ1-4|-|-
TGTGCCTCTGGGAGGGGGAATAATGAAAAACTGTTTTTT
CASGRGNNEKLFF
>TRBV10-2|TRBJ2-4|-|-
TGCGCCAGCAAGTCTAGCGCGGTCAGGAACATTCAGTACTTC
CASKSSAVRNIQYF
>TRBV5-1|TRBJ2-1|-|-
TGCGCCAGCAGCTTGGAGGGACCTAAAAAAAGGTTCTTC
CASSLEGPKKRFF
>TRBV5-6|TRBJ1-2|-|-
TGTGCCAGCAGCTTGGTGGCGGGAGTCTATGGCTACACCTTC
CASSLVAGVYGYTF
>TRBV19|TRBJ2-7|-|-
TGTGCCAGTAGTACGACGGTGAGGTACGAGCAGTACTTC
CASSTTVRYEQYF
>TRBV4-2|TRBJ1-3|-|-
TGTGCCAGCAGCCAAGGAGTTGGAGGGTCCCGCTCTGGAAACACCATATATTTT
CASSQGVGGSRSGNTIYF
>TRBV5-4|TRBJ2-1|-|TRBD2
TGTGCCAGCAGCCTAAAGCGGGAGACGCACAATGAGCAGTTCTTC
CASSLKRETHNEQFF
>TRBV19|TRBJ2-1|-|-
TGTGCCAGTAACTCGGGTCCTTCCTACAATGAGCAGTTCTTC
CASNSGPSYNEQFF
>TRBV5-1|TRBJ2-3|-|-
TGCGCCAGCAGCTTGGTCGCAGGCGGCCCCACCTCAGATACGCAGTATTTT
CASSLVAGGPTSDTQYF
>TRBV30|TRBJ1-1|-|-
TGTGCCTGGAGTGGGGGAAGGGACACTGAAGCTTTCTTT
CAWSGGRDTEAFF
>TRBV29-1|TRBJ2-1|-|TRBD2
TGCAGCGTTGAGGAGGGAGGGTCCTACAATGAGCAGTTCTTC
CSVEEGGSYNEQFF
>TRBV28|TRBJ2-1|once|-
TGTGCCAGCAGTTTATTGTCTGGCGGAGGGAGCTCCTACAATGAGCAGTTCTTC
CASSLLSGGGSSYNEQFF
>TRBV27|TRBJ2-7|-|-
TGTGCCAGCAGTTTTGGACTTACAAGGGGCTACGAGCAGTACTTC
CASSFGLTRGYEQYF
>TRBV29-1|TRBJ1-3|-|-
TGCAGCGTGGGACGGCCTGAGCCTGGAAACACCATATATTTT
CSVGRPEPGNTIYF
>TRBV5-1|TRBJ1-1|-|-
TGCGCCAGCTCCGGGACCCTAGGCACTGAAGCTTTCTTT
CASSGTLGTEAFF
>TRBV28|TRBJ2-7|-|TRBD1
TGTGCCAGCAGTTTTCCAGGGGGCGAATACGAGCAGTACTTC
CASSFPGGEYEQYF
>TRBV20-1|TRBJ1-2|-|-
TGCAGTCACTCTGGGGGGGATGGCTACACCTTC
CSHSGGDGYTF
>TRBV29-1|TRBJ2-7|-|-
TGCAGCGTTGGACAGTCCTACGAGCAGTACTTC
CSVGQSYEQYF
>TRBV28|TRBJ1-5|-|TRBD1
TGTGCCAGCAGTTCGAGTATCAGGGGGCTTGGTCAGCCCCAGCATTTT
CASSSSIRGLGQPQHF
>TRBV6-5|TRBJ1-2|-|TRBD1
TGTGCCAGCAGCCCGGACAGGGTGATTCTCGGCTACACCTTC
CASSPDRVILGYTF
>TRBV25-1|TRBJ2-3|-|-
TGTGCCAGCAGTGATCAGGTCGAGGGATGGAGAGATACGCAGTATTTT
CASSDQVEGWRDTQYF
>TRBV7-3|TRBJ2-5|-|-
TGTGCCAGCAGCTTATCCGGGGAGACCCAGTACTTC
CASSLSGETQYF
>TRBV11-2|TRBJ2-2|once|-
TGTGCCAGCAGCTTTCCCGGGGAGCTGTTTTTT
CASSFPGELFF
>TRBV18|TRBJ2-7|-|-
TGTGCCAGCTCACCGTTCGGCACAGGAGTGGGCGAGCAGTACTTC
CASSPFGTGVGEQYF
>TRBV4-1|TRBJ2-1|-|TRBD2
TGCGCCAGCAGCCAGAGGGCCTCACTAGCGGTCTACAATGAGCAGTTCTTC
CASSQRASLAVYNEQFF
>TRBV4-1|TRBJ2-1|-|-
TGCGCCAGCAGCCAGGATTCCTCCGATAGCGACCTCTCCTACAATGAGCAGTTCTTC
CASSQDSSDSDLSYNEQFF